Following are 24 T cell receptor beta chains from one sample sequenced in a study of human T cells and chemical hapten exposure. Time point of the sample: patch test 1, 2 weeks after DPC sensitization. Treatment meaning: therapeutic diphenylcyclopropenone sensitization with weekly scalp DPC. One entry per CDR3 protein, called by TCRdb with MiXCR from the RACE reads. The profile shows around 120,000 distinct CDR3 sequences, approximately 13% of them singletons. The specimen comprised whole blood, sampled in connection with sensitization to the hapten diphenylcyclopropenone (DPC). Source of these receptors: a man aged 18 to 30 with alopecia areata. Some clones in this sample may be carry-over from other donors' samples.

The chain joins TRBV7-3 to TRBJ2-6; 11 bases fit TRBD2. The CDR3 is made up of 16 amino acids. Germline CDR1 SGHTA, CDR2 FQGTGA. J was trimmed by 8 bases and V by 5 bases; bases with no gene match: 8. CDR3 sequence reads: CASSLRLAGGSNVLTF. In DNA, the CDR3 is TGTGCCAGCAGCCTGCGGCTAGCGGGGGGTTCCAACGTCCTGACTTTC.

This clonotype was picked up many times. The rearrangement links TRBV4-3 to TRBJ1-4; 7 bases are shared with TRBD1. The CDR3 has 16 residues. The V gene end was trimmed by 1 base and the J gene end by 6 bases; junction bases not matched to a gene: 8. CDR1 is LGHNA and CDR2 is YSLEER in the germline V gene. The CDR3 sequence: CASSQVKGGGYEKLFF. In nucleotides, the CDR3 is TGCGCCAGCAGCCAAGTAAAAGGGGGCGGGTATGAAAAACTGTTTTTT.

Here the CDR3 DNA reads TGTGCCAGCCATCGGGGGGAAATTTACGAGCAGTACTTC. It yields the protein CASHRGEIYEQYF. V usage is TRBV6-2 or TRBV6-3 and J usage is TRBJ2-7; TRBD2 agrees at 7 bases. Trimming cost V 8 bases and J 4 bases; bases outside gene matches: 8. CDR1 and CDR2 from the germline V gene are MNHEY and SVGEGT. This CDR3 has 13 residues.

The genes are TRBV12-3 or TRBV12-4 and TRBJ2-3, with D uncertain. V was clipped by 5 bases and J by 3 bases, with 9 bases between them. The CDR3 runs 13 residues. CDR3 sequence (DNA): TGTGCCAGCAGTCCCCATAAGACAGATACGCAGTATTTT. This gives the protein CASSPHKTDTQYF.

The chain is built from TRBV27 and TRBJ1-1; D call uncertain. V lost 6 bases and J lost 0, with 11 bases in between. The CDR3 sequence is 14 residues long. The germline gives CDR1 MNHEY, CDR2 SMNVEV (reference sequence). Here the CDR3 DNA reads TGTGCCAGCAGACCGCTACGGGTGAACACTGAAGCTTTCTTT. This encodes CASRPLRVNTEAFF.

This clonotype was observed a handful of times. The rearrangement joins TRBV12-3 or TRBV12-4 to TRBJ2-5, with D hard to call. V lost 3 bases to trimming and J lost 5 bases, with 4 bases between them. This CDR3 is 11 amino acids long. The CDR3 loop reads CASSFRETQYF. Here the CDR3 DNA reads TGTGCCAGCAGTTTTAGGGAGACCCAGTACTTC.

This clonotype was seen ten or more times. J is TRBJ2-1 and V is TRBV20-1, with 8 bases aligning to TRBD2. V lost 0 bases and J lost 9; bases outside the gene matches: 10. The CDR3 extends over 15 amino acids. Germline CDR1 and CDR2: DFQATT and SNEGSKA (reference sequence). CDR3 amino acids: CSARDKERGLFEQFF. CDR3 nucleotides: TGCAGTGCTAGAGATAAAGAGCGGGGGTTGTTTGAGCAGTTCTTC.

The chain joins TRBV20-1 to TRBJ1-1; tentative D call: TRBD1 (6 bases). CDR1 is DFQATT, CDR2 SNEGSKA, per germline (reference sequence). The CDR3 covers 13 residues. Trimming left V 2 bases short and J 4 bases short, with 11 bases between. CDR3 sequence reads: CSARFIRGTEAFF. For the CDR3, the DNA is TGCAGTGCTAGATTTATCAGGGGCACTGAAGCTTTCTTT.

CDR3 nucleotide sequence: TGTGCCAGCAGTTACCCCTGGGGACAGGTCCTAGAGCAGTTCTTC. Amino acids: CASSYPWGQVLEQFF. The chain joins TRBV6-2 or TRBV6-3 to TRBJ2-1; 8 bases agree with TRBD1. This CDR3 has 15 residues. V lost 2 bases to trimming and J lost 10 bases; unmatched junction nucleotides: 10. The V gene's germline CDR1 is MNHEY and CDR2 SVGEGT.

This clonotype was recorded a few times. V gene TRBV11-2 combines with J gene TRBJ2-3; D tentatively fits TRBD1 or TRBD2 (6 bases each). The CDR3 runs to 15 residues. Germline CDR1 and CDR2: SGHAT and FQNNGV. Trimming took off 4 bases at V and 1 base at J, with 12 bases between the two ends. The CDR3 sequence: CASSSGDFGTDTQYF. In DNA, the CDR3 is TGTGCCAGCAGCTCAGGGGACTTTGGCACAGATACGCAGTATTTT.

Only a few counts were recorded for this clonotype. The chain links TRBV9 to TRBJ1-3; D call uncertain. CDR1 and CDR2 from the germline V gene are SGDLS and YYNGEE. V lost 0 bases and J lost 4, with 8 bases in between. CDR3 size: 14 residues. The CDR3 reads CASSVAGSGNTIYF. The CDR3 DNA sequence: TGTGCCAGCAGCGTAGCGGGGTCCGGAAACACCATATATTTT.

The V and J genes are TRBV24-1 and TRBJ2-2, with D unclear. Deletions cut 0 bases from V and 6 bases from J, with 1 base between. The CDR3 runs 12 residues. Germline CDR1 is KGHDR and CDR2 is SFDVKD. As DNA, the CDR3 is TGTGCCACCAGTGATTTGCCCGGGGAGCTGTTTTTT. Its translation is CATSDLPGELFF.

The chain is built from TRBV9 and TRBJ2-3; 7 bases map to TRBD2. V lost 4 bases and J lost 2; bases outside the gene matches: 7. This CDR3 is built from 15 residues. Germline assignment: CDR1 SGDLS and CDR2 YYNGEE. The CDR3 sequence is CASSPWGGITDTQYF. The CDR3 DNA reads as TGTGCCAGCAGCCCATGGGGGGGGATCACAGATACGCAGTATTTT.

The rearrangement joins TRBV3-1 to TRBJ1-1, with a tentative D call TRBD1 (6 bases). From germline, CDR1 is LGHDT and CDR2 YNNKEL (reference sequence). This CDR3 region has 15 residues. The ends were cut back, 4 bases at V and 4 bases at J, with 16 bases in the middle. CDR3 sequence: CASSRKGGGGTEAFF. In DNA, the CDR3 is TGTGCCAGCAGCCGCAAGGGGGGAGGTGGCACTGAAGCTTTCTTT.

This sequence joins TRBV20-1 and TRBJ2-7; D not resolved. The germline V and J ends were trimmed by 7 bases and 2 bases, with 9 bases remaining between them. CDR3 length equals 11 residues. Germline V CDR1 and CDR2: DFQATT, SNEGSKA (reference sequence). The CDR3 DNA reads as TGCAGTGGAAGGGATACCTACGAGCAGTACTTC. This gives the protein CSGRDTYEQYF.

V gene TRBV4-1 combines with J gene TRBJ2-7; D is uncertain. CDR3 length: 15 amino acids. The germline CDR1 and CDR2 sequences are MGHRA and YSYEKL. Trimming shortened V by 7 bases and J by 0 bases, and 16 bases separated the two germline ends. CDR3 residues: CASTADDSNSYEQYF. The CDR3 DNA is TGCGCCAGCACGGCAGACGATTCTAACTCCTACGAGCAGTACTTC.

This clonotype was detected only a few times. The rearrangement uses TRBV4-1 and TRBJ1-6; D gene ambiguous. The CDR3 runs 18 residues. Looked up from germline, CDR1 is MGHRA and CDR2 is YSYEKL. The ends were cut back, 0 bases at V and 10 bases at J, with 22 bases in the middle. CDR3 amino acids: CASSQDGQLNRLRSPLHF. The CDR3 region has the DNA TGCGCCAGCAGCCAAGATGGCCAGCTAAACCGACTGCGCTCACCCCTCCACTTT.

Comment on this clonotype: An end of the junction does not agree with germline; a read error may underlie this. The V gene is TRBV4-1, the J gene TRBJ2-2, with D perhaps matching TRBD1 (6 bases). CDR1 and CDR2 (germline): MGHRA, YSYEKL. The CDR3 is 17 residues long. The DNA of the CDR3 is TGCGCCAGTAGCCAAGTAAGGGGGACCGGCGACACCGGGGAGCTGTTTTTT. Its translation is CASSQVRGTGDTGELFF.

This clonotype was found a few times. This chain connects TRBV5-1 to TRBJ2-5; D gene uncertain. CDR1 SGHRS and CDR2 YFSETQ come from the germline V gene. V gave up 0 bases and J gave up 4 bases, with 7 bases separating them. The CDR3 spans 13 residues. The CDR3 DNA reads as TGCGCCAGCAGCTTGGACAGTGTAGAGACCCAGTACTTC. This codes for CASSLDSVETQYF.

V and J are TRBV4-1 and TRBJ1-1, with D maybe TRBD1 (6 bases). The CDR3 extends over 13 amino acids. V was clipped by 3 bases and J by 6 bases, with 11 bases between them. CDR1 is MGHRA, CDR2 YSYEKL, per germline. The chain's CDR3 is CASSQDSRAEAFF. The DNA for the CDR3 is TGCGCCAGCAGCCAGGACAGTCGCGCTGAAGCTTTCTTT.

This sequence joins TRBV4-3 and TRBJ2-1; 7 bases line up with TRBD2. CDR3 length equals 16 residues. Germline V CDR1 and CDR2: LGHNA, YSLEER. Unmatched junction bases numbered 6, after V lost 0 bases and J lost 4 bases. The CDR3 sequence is CASSQDWGGGYNEQFF. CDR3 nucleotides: TGCGCCAGCAGCCAAGATTGGGGCGGGGGATACAATGAGCAGTTCTTC.

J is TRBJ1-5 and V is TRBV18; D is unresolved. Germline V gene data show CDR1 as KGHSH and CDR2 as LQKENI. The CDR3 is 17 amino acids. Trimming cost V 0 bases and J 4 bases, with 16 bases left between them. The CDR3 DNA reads TGTGCCAGCTCACCACCCTTCAGCGGGGTAGGAAATCAGCCCCAGCATTTT. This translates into CASSPPFSGVGNQPQHF.

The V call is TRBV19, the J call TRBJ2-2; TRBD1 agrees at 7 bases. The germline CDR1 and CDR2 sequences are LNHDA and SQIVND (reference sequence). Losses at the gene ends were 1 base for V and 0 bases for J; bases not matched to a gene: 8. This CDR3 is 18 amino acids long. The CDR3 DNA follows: TGTGCCAGTAGTATAGGCGCCCGACAGGGCCCGAACACCGGGGAGCTGTTTTTT. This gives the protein CASSIGARQGPNTGELFF.

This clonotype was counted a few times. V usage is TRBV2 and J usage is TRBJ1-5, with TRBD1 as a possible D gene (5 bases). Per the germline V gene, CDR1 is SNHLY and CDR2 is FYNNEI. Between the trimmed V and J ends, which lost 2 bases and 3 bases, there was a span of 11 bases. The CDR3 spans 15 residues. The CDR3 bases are TGTGCCAGCAGTGAAACTGGGGGTACCAATCAGCCCCAGCATTTT. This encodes CASSETGGTNQPQHF. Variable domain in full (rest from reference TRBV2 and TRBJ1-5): EPEVTQTPSHQVTQMGQEVILRCVPISNHLYFYWYRQILGQKVEFLVSFYNNEISEKSEIFDDQFSVERPDGSNFTLKIRSTKLEDSAMYFCASSETGGTNQPQHFGDGTRLSIL.